This is a list of T cell receptor beta chains from one sample in a study of siplizumab effects on memory and regulatory T cells. Generated by immunoSEQ multiplex PCR, the TCRdb table keeps only in-frame clones and is missing some. The table shows tens of thousands of clones, with about 90% occurring only once. Sequencing was carried out using CD8+ T cells sorted from blood. These receptors came from a human donor in good health. Each CDR3 is given without its conserved first and last residue. A D gene is named only where the DNA matches it firmly.

NA | TRBV5-7 | ASNFTVPTYGYT
TRBD1 | TRBV6-1 | AGQGQPNTGELF
NA | TRBV4-1 | ASSLHSSGTYEQY
NA | TRBV4-2 | ASSQDRLVVSGNTIY
NA | TRBV6-5 | ASSDPSDTQY
TRBD1 | TRBV10-3 | AISETGPNEKLF
TRBD1 | TRBV2 | AEGQGASGYT
TRBD1 | TRBV19 | ASRDSGTDTQY
TRBD2 | TRBV7-2 | ASSFIGLAGDFSYEQY
TRBD2 | TRBV6-6 | ASTFTPSGSSYEQY
TRBD2 | TRBV4-1 | ASSQDPAGALTDTQY
TRBD2 | TRBV7-9 | ASSLRSGISYNEQF
NA | TRBV19 | ASKFGNTEAF
NA | TRBV6-6 | ASTSRGPGEQF
NA | TRBV7-6 | ASSLGAQGPTEAF
TRBD1 | TRBV19 | ASKPAGGIGAF
NA | TRBV7-3 | ASSSLMGGELF
NA | TRBV5-6 | ASSYQGRSETQY
NA | TRBV7-7 | ASSWGSSYEQY
TRBD1 | TRBV27 | ASRGGTGLL
NA | TRBV6-1 | ASSEISYNEQF
NA | TRBV5-1 | ASSLAPEYGYT
NA | TRBV6-5 | ASSYSGRRPNEQF
TRBD2 | TRBV7-9 | ASGLRGSPGELF
NA | TRBV5-1 | ASSPGTDSNQPQH
TRBD1 | TRBV7-8 | ASSALPTGVTYEQY
TRBD1 | TRBV5-1 | ASSAPGTENTEAF
NA | TRBV19 | ASSMPGAGNEQF
TRBD2 | TRBV9 | ASSGKLAGVPNEQF
NA | TRBV27 | ASSLSFGAGETQY
NA | TRBV19 | ASTGSVGGEQY
NA | TRBV19 | ASSTSGWNEQF
NA | TRBV6-5 | ASTSWGPNTEAF
NA | TRBV6-1 | ASSGGQDANYGYT
NA | TRBV28 | ASSLLQGGTEAF
NA | TRBV2 | ASKGSFYLGGDGYTGELF
NA | TRBV27 | ASAQSRTDTEAF
TRBD1 | TRBV25-1 | ASSKQGIDTDTQY
NA | TRBV4-1 | ASSQQGYGTEAF
NA | TRBV6-5 | ASSYQGGDGYEQY
NA | TRBV2 | ASRIEGEYGYT
NA | TRBV27 | ASSLYVADPYSPLH
NA | TRBV6-5 | ASNPGQNTEAF
NA | TRBV4-1 | ASSQDQGSYEQY
NA | TRBV20-1 | SVPLGDTQY